This paragraph reports one T cell receptor (beta chain). TCRdb recomputed calls from the 5' RACE reads with MiXCR, one row per CDR3 protein. The sample holds more than 75,000 distinct CDR3 sequences; around 14% are singletons and the top ten take approximately 6%. This sample is drawn from a study of early T cells in non-severe SARS-CoV-2 infection. Per the germline V gene, CDR1 is MNHEY and CDR2 is SVGAGI. There are 13 residues in the CDR3. The V end lost 0 bases, the J end lost 3 bases, and 0 bases lay between the germline ends. The chain couples TRBV6-5 to TRBJ2-6; no clear D gene. The receptor comes from an adult who was a healthcare worker with PCR-confirmed SARS-CoV-2 infection or an uninfected control (not recorded which). Sequenced: whole blood. The CDR3 loop is CASSYSGANVLTF. CDR3 sequence (DNA): TGTGCCAGCAGTTACTCTGGGGCCAACGTCCTGACTTTC.